This entry features one T cell receptor (beta chain) sequence. Its cognate antigen is unknown. A second PCR of about 6 to 12 cycles used a sample-barcoded 5' primer and a J-beta primer mix. TCRdb fed the 5' RACE reads into MiXCR, producing one record per CDR3 protein. The table includes roughly 800,000 distinct CDR3 sequences, more than 45% detected once. The data were taken from a study of blood T cells in healthy people across ages. This CDR3 spans 12 amino acids. Germline CDR1 is MNHNY and CDR2 is SVGAGI (reference sequence). The study's findings and limits: Unsorted PBMCs ruled out conclusive naive versus antigen-experienced comparison.

The authors drew approximately 9 milliliters of peripheral blood from each donor. Isolation per sample recovered at least 7 million PBMCs. Total RNA extraction produced at least 6 micrograms (per sample) for the study. The V call is TRBV6-6, the J call TRBJ2-4; D remains unclear. The end of the DNA fits TRBJ2-7 better, so the J call may be wrong. The sequence was collected from a man aged 25 to 45 in good health. The specimen sequenced was blood. The CDR3 spells CASRPTVNEQYF. The CDR3 DNA is TGTGCCAGCAGACCGACGGTGAACGAGCAGTACTTC.